This T cell receptor (beta chain) appears in the sequencing data of a study of shared clonotypes between healthy human individuals. Overall study results and limits: A few donors had around 5.5% of their naive CD4 clonotypes in common.

As to this clone: The antigen is undetermined.

Naivety among CD8 cells was defined by CD45RO negativity and positive CCR7 selection, thereby excluding terminally differentiated effector memory CD45RA+ cells. The CDR3 sequence is 12 residues long. Germline CDR1 reads SGHAT; CDR2 reads FQNNGV. V was clipped by 3 bases and J by 3 bases, with 4 bases between them. The test was conducted at deep level. The method was immunoSEQ multiplex PCR; TCRdb's version includes in-frame clones alone and lacks a portion of them. The sample shows over 800,000 clones, 80% to 95% of them seen only once. This chain links TRBV11-2 with TRBJ2-3; D is uncertain. Sequencing input: naive CD8+ T cells sorted from blood. This clonotype was obtained from a man under 40 in good health. The CDR3 spells CASSLWTDTQYF. The CDR3 DNA follows: TGTGCCAGCAGCTTGTGGACAGATACGCAGTATTTT.